This TCR beta chain comes out of a study of blood T cell repertoires in COVID-19. Looking at the study overall: PBMCs, B-cell-depleted T cells, or T cells provided the cDNA or gDNA that made up the material.

CDR1 SGHNT and CDR2 YYREEE come from the germline V gene (reference sequence). The V gene end was trimmed by 4 bases and the J gene end by 4 bases; junction bases not matched to a gene: 10. The CDR3 is made up of 16 amino acids. The authors' processing: Reference gene primer amplification gave estimated nucleated cell counts. Clones were sequenced by immunoSEQ multiplex PCR, and TCRdb holds only the in-frame ones, with some missing. For V, J and clone size, that table is used; D and trimming come from the DNA. The sample shows roughly 39,000 clones, 80% to 90% of them seen only once. This sequence was found in a man aged 25 to 40 with active or convalescent COVID-19. This sequence joins TRBV5-4 and TRBJ2-2, with 7 bases fitting TRBD2. The sequenced sample consisted of peripheral blood. The DNA of the CDR3 is TGTGCCAGCAGCCCTCCGGACGGGGGGAGCACCGGGGAGCTGTTTTTT. Its protein is CASSPPDGGSTGELFF.